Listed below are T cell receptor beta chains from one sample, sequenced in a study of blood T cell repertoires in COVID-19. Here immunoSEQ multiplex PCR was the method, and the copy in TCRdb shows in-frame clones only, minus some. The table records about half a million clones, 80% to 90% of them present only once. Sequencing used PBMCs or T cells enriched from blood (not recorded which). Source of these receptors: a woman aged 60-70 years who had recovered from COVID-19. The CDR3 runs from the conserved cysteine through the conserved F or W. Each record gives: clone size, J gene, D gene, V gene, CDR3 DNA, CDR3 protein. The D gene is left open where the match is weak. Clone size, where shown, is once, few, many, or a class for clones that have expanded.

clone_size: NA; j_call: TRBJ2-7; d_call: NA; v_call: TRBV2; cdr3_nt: TGTGCCAGCAGCTTGGGACGGACGGGGGTGGAGCAGTACTTC; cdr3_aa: CASSLGRTGVEQYF
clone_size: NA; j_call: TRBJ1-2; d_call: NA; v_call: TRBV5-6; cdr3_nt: TGTGCCAGCAGCCCGGGGAATGGTGGCTACACCTTC; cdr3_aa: CASSPGNGGYTF
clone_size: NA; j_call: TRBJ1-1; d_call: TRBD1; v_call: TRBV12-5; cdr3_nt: TGTGCTAGTGGTTTAGGACAGGGTCTGGCTGAAGCTTTCTTT; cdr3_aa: CASGLGQGLAEAFF
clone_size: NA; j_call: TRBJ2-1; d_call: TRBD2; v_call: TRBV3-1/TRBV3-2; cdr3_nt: TGTGCCAGCAGCCGCGGGCGTCCCGGGACTAGCGGGGGGGCCAGGAATGAGCAGTTCTTC; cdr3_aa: CASSRGRPGTSGGARNEQFF
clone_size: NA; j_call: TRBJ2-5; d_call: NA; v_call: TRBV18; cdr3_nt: TGTGCCAGCTCCCCCAGGGAAAGTGAGACCCAGTACTTC; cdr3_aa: CASSPRESETQYF
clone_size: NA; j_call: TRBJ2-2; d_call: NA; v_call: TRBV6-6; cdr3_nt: TGTGCCAGCAGTTATCTGACTTCGAACACCGGGGAGCTGTTTTTT; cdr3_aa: CASSYLTSNTGELFF
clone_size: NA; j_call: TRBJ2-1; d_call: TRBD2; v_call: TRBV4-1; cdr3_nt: TGCGCCAGCAGCCCAGGACTAGCGGGGGGCCTCGCCTACAATGAGCAGTTCTTC; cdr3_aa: CASSPGLAGGLAYNEQFF
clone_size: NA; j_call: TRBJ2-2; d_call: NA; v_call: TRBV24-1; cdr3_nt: TGTGCCACCAGTACGGGGTGGAACACCGGGGAGCTGTTTTTT; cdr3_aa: CATSTGWNTGELFF
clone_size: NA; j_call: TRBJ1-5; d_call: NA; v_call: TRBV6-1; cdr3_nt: TGTGCCAGCAGTGAAGCACGGGAAGGGAGGATAAATCAGCCCCAGCATTTT; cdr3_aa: CASSEAREGRINQPQHF
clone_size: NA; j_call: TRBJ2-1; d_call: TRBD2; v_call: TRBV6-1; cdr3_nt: TGTGCCAGCAGTGAAGCTGCTAGCGGGGGGTACAATGAGCAGTTCTTC; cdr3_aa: CASSEAASGGYNEQFF
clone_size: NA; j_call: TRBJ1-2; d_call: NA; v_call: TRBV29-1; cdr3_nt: TGCAGCGTTGTTCGGGGGGCGAGGGGCTACACCTTC; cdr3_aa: CSVVRGARGYTF
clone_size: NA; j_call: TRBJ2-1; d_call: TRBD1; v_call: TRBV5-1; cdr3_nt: TGCGCCAGCAGCCTAGGGACAGGAGGTGAGCAGTTCTTC; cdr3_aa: CASSLGTGGEQFF
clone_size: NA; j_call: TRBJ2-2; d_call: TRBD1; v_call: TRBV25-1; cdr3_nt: TGTGCCAGCAGTGGGGGACAGGGGTTCGTCGGGGAGCTGTTTTTT; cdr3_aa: CASSGGQGFVGELFF
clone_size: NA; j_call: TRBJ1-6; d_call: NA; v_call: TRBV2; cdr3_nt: TGTGCCAGCATATCGGGCGGCAGGGGATTCTCACCCCTCCACTTT; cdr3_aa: CASISGGRGFSPLHF
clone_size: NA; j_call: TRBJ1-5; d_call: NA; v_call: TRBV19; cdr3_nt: TGTGCCAGCAAAAACAGGGAGCGCAATCAGCCCCAGCATTTT; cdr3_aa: CASKNRERNQPQHF
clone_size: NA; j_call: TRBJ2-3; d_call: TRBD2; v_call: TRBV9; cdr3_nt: TGTGCCAGCACCCTAAGCGGGGGAGACACAGATACGCAGTATTTT; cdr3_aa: CASTLSGGDTDTQYF
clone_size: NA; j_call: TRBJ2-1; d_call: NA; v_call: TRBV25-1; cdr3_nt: TGTGCCAGCAGTGAATCGACAGGTCCTGCCTCCTCCTACAATGAGCAGTTCTTC; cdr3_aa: CASSESTGPASSYNEQFF
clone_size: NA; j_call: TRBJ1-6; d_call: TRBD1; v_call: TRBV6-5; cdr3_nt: TGTGCCAGCAAAAGTTGGGGACAGAAAAATTCACCCCTCCACTTT; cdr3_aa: CASKSWGQKNSPLHF
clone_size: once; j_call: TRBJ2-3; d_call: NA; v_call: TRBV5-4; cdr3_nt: TGTGCCAGCAGCGGGGACACCTACACAGATACGCAGTATTTT; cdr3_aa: CASSGDTYTDTQYF
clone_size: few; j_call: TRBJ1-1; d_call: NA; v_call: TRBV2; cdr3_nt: TGTGCCAGCCTCAGGGAGGAGGGTACTGAAGCTTTCTTT; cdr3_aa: CASLREEGTEAFF
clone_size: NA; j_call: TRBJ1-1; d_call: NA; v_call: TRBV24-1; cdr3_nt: TGTGCCACCAGTGCAGGCTCAAGGAACACTGAAGCTTTCTTT; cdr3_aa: CATSAGSRNTEAFF
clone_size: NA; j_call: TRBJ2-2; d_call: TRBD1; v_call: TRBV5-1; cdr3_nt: TGCGCCAGCAGCTTGGGTGGGACAGTGAACACCGGGGAGCTGTTTTTT; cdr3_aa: CASSLGGTVNTGELFF
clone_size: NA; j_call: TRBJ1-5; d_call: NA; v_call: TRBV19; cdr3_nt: TGTGCCAGTAGTATAACAGTGGGGCCCCAGCATTTT; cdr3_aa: CASSITVGPQHF
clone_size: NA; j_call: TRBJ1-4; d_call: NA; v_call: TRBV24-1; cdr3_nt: TGTGCCACCGGGGGCCTTCGGGATGAAAAACTGTTTTTT; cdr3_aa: CATGGLRDEKLFF
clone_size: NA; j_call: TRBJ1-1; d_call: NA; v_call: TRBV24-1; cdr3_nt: TGTGCCACCAGTGCCATGGGGGGCACTGAAGCTTTCTTT; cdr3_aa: CATSAMGGTEAFF
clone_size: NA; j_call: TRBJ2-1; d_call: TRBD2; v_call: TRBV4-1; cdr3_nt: TGCGCCAGCAGCCAAGAATCCGGGGGGGCTCTCAATGAGCAGTTCTTC; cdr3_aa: CASSQESGGALNEQFF
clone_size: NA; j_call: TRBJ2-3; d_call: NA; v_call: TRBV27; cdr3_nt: TGTGCCAGTACCGGGGGGCCCGGCATCTCAGATACGCAGTATTTT; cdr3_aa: CASTGGPGISDTQYF
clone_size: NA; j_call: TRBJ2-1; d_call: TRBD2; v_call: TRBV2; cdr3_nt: TGTGCCAGCGGGGGGGACTACAATGAGCAGTTCTTC; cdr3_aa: CASGGDYNEQFF
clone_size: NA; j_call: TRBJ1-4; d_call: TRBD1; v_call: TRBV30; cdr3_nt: TGTGCCTGGAGTGTTGGGACAGGGAGTGAAAAACTGTTTTTT; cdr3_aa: CAWSVGTGSEKLFF
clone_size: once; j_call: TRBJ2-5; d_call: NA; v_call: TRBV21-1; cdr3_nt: TGTGCCAGCAGCAAATCCAAAAGACAGGGGAGGCCTTTACAAGAGACCCAGTACTTC; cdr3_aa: CASSKSKRQGRPLQETQYF
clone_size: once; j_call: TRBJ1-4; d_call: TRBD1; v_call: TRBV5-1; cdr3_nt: TGCGCCAGCAGCAGCAGGGGGGCAACTAATGAAAAACTGTTTTTT; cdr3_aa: CASSSRGATNEKLFF
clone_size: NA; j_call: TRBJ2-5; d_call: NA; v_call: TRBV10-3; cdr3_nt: TGTGCCATCAGTGACAGGGTGGGGGAGACCCAGTACTTC; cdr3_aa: CAISDRVGETQYF
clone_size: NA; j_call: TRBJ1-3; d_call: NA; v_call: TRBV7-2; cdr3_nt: TGTGCCAGCAGCATAGGAGGGAGCTCTGGAAACACCATATATTTT; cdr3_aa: CASSIGGSSGNTIYF
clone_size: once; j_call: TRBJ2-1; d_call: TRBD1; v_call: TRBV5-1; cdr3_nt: TGCGCCAGCTCCCAGGGGGTGGTGGATGAGCAGTTCTTC; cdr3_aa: CASSQGVVDEQFF
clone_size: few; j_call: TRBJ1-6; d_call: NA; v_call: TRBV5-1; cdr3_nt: TGCGCCAGCAGGGAGAAGGGGAATTCACCCCTCCACTTT; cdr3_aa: CASREKGNSPLHF
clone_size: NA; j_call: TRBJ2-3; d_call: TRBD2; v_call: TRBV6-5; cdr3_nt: TGTGCCAGCAGCACTACTAGCGGCACAGATACGCAGTATTTT; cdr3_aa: CASSTTSGTDTQYF
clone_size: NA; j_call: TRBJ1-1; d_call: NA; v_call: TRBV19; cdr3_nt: TGTGCCAGTATTCCGGGACAACGAATGACTGAAGCTTTCTTT; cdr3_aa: CASIPGQRMTEAFF
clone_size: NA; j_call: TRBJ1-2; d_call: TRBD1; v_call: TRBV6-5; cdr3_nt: TGTGCCAGCAGGCCCCTGACAGGGACCTATGGCTACACCTTC; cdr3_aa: CASRPLTGTYGYTF
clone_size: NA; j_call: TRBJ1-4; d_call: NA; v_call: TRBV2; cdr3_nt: TGTGCCAGCAGTGATCAGCGGGTGGGAGAAAAACTGTTTTTT; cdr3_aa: CASSDQRVGEKLFF
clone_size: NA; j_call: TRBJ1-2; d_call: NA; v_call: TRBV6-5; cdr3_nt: TGTGCCAGCAAAAGAGGGTTACATGGCTACACCTTC; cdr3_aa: CASKRGLHGYTF
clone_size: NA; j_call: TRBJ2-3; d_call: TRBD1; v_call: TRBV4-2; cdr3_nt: TGTGCCAGCAGCCAAGTGGCGGGGACAGGGGGCACAGATACGCAGTATTTT; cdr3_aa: CASSQVAGTGGTDTQYF
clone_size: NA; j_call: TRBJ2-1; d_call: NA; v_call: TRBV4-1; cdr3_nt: TGCGCCAGCAGCCAAGTCTCGTTCGATGAGCAGTTCTTC; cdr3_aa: CASSQVSFDEQFF
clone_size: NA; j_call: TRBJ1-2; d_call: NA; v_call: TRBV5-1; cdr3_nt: TGCGCCAGCAGCTTGGCCGTTTTACAGGAGGGAAAGTCGGGCACCTTC; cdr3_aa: CASSLAVLQEGKSGTF
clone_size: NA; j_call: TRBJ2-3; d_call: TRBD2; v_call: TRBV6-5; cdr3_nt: TGTGCCAGCATCACTAGCGGGCGGGATACGCAGTATTTT; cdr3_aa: CASITSGRDTQYF
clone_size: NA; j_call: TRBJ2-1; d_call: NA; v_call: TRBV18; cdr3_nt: TGTGCCAGCTCCAGGGAGGTGGGCGGTGAGCAGTTCTTC; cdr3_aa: CASSREVGGEQFF
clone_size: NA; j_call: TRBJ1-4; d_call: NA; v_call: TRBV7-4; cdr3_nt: TGTGCCAGCAGCTTAAGGCACCCCTGGGGGCATGAAAAACTGTTTTTT; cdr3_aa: CASSLRHPWGHEKLFF
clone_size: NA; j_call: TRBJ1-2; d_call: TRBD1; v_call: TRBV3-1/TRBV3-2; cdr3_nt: TGTGCCAGCAGCCAGGGGACAGTAGCTAACTATGGCTACACCTTC; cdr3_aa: CASSQGTVANYGYTF
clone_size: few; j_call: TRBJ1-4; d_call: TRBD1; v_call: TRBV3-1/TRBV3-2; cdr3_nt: TGTGCCAGCAGCCAAGATGGGACAGGTCGAGGTGAAAAACTGTTTTTT; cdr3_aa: CASSQDGTGRGEKLFF
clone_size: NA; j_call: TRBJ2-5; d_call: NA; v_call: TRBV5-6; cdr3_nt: TGTGCCAGCAGCCAGCTAGGAGAGACCCAGTACTTC; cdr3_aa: CASSQLGETQYF
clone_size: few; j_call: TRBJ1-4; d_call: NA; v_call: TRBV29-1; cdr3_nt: TGCAGCGTGGTGCCGGGAGCTAAGGGCGGTGAAAAACTGTTTTTT; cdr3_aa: CSVVPGAKGGEKLFF
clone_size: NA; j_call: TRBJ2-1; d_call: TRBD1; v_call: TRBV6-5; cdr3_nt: TGTGCCAGCACCGGGACAGCTTACAATGAGCAGTTCTTC; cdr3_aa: CASTGTAYNEQFF